A single sample is the source of the 10 T cell receptor beta chains below, sequenced in a study of shared T cell receptors in the human thymus. Assay: immunoSEQ multiplex PCR; the TCRdb copy retains only in-frame clones and omits some. The sample contains some 660,000 clones, around 87% of which appear only once. This sample was also put to use in a study of human thymus T cells.

The sample taken for sequencing was thymocytes. The receptor source for this set is a boy under two years old with a congenital heart defect.

The chain joins TRBV4-3 to TRBJ2-3; 10 bases align to TRBD1. The V and J ends lost 1 base and 0 bases, in that order; junction bases with no gene match: 4. This CDR3 region has 17 residues. The germline CDR1 and CDR2 sequences are LGHNA and YSLEER. The CDR3 nucleotides are TGCGCCAGCAGCCAAGTTAGGGACAGGGGAAGCACAGATACGCAGTATTTT. Translation: CASSQVRDRGSTDTQYF.

The V gene is TRBV19, the J gene TRBJ1-5, with 11 nucleotides matching TRBD1. V lost 7 bases to trimming and J lost 2 bases; unmatched junction nucleotides: 13. The germline gives CDR1 LNHDA, CDR2 SQIVND (reference sequence). The CDR3 extends over 18 amino acids. For the CDR3, the DNA is TGTGCCAGTAAACCCCCAGGACCGGGACAGGGGGGCAATCAGCCCCAGCATTTT. Its protein is CASKPPGPGQGGNQPQHF.

CDR3 loop: CASSLTILGQIPYEQYF. The CDR3 bases are TGTGCCAGCAGCCTTACGATCCTGGGACAGATTCCTTACGAGCAGTACTTC. The chain employs TRBV28 and TRBJ2-7, with 7 bases that match TRBD1. The CDR3 covers 17 residues. Germline-derived CDR1 and CDR2 are MDHEN and SYDVKM. V trimming: 6 bases; J trimming: 4 bases; junction bases outside the gene matches: 18.

V usage is TRBV28 and J usage is TRBJ2-1; a weak D match, TRBD2 (5 bases). CDR3 length equals 16 residues. The V gene lost 3 bases and the J gene lost 0 bases, with 12 bases spanning the gap. CDR1 is MDHEN and CDR2 is SYDVKM in the germline V gene. CDR3 coding DNA: TGTGCCAGCAGTTTCCGCAAGGAGGACTCCTACAATGAGCAGTTCTTC. This codes for CASSFRKEDSYNEQFF.

The chain combines TRBV13 with TRBJ2-7; 8 bases are a match to TRBD2. The trim removed 1 base at V and 3 bases at J, leaving 8 bases unmatched. CDR3 size: 16 residues. Germline assignment: CDR1 PRHDT and CDR2 FYEKMQ (reference sequence). The CDR3 region has the DNA TGTGCCAGCAGCTTAGTGGGCGGGGGGTCCCTCTACGAGCAGTACTTC. Its translation is CASSLVGGGSLYEQYF.

A remark on this clone: Other DNA sequences in this sample translate to the same CDR3. The CDR3 loop is CASSQDQSGSSYEQYF. For the CDR3, the DNA is TGCGCCAGCAGCCAAGATCAGAGCGGGAGCTCCTACGAGCAGTACTTC. The chain carries TRBV4-3 and TRBJ2-7, with 8 positions matching TRBD2. The CDR3 length is 16 residues. CDR1 LGHNA and CDR2 YSLEER come from the germline V gene. Trimming cost V 0 bases and J 0 bases; bases outside gene matches: 4.

V is TRBV23-1 and J is TRBJ2-7, with 9 bases that match TRBD1. TRBV23-1 is identified as an open reading frame with a role that is uncertain. This CDR3 is built from 14 residues. V lost 8 bases, J lost 5 bases, and 10 bases stayed unmatched. The CDR3 DNA reads as TGCGCCAGCGTGCCGGGACAGGGTTGCCACGAGCAGTACTTC. This codes for CASVPGQGCHEQYF.

This chain joins TRBV28 and TRBJ1-1; D may be TRBD1 (5 bases). The CDR3 sequence is 13 residues long. Germline loops: CDR1 MDHEN, CDR2 SYDVKM. V lost 5 bases, J lost 3 bases, and 10 bases lay in between. DNA of the CDR3: TGTGCCAGCAGTCCTCCAGGGTACACTGAAGCTTTCTTT. Its translation is CASSPPGYTEAFF.

The V and J genes are TRBV7-6 and TRBJ1-1; 7 nucleotides line up with TRBD1. This CDR3 region has 17 residues. Germline values: CDR1 SGHVS, CDR2 FNYEAQ. The V gene end was trimmed by 5 bases and the J gene end by 4 bases; junction bases not matched to a gene: 16. The CDR3 sequence is CASSPQATSGGGTEAFF. The CDR3 region has the DNA TGTGCCAGCAGCCCCCAAGCCACGTCAGGGGGTGGCACTGAAGCTTTCTTT. The full variable domain, with the rest looked up from reference TRBV7-6 and TRBJ1-1, is GAGVSQSPRYKVTKRGQDVALRCDPISGHVSLYWYRQALGQGPEFLTYFNYEAQQDKSGLPNDRFSAERPEGSISTLTIQRTEQRDSAMYRCASSPQATSGGGTEAFFGQGTRLTVV.

This clone has only a few counts. V gene TRBV19 combines with J gene TRBJ2-7, with D possibly matching TRBD2 (5 bases). V dropped 5 bases and J dropped 4 bases, with 12 bases sitting between them. Germline lookup yields CDR1 LNHDA and CDR2 SQIVND (reference sequence). CDR3 size: 13 residues. The CDR3 sequence is CASSRRFGYEQYF. The CDR3 DNA follows: TGTGCCAGTAGTCGGAGGTTTGGTTACGAGCAGTACTTC.